The clone carrying this T cell receptor beta chain appeared a few times. This sample is drawn from a study of T cells after yellow fever vaccination. TCRdb ran MiXCR on the 5' RACE reads and lists one entry per CDR3 protein. The sample lists 500,000 to 650,000 distinct CDR3 sequences; less than 20% were seen once. The source is a man younger than 35 who received the YFV17D yellow fever vaccine. Sequencing was performed on PBMCs, taken less than 6 days after the first yellow fever vaccination.

The CDR3 DNA is TGCAGCGTTGAAGAGGGGGACAGGGGGAGCTACACCTTC. It specifies CSVEEGDRGSYTF. The V and J genes are TRBV29-1 and TRBJ1-2, with 11 positions matching TRBD1. Germline V gene data show CDR1 as SQVTM and CDR2 as ANQGSEA. With 0 bases clipped from V and 9 bases from J, the junction kept 3 bases outside the gene matches. CDR3 size: 13 residues.